Below, 15 T cell receptor beta chains from the same sample are listed, as sequenced in a study of CD4+ T cells in melanoma. The assay was immunoSEQ multiplex PCR, and TCRdb's table has in-frame clones only and misses some. The sample lists about 50,000 clones, roughly 89% occurring once. Sequenced sample: peripheral blood. The receptors shown here come from a human donor with melanoma.

The chain combines TRBV4-1 with TRBJ1-4; 7 nucleotides align to TRBD1. V trimming: 2 bases; J trimming: 4 bases; junction bases outside the gene matches: 13. CDR3 length: 18 residues. Per germline, CDR1 MGHRA and CDR2 YSYEKL. DNA for the CDR3: TGCGCCAGCAGCCAAATGGGCAGGGGGGCAAGAAATAATGAAAAACTGTTTTTT. Its translation is CASSQMGRGARNNEKLFF.

The chain's CDR3 is CASSLLGGRGYTF. The CDR3 DNA reads TGTGCCAGCAGCTTACTAGGGGGCCGGGGCTACACCTTC. J is TRBJ1-2 and V is TRBV5-4, with 7 bases aligning to TRBD1. The V gene end was trimmed by 2 bases and the J gene end by 8 bases; junction bases not matched to a gene: 6. This CDR3 contains 13 residues. The germline gives CDR1 SGHNT, CDR2 YYREEE (reference sequence).

The rearrangement joins TRBV28 to TRBJ1-4; D is unclear. Germline CDR1 is MDHEN and CDR2 is SYDVKM. Deletions cut 4 bases from V and 0 bases from J, with 6 bases between. The CDR3 is made up of 14 amino acids. The CDR3: CASSSGTTNEKLFF. The CDR3 bases are TGTGCCAGCAGTTCAGGAACAACTAATGAAAAACTGTTTTTT.

The chain has TRBV6-5 and TRBJ2-7; D is unclear. Germline values: CDR1 MNHEY, CDR2 SVGAGI. The CDR3 contains 13 residues. Trimming cost V 0 bases and J 6 bases, with 9 bases left between them. The CDR3 loop is CASSYSLELEQYF. As DNA, the CDR3 is TGTGCCAGCAGTTACTCGCTAGAGCTCGAGCAGTACTTC.

This rearrangement joins TRBV13 to TRBJ2-7; D is perhaps TRBD2 (7 bases). Germline V gives CDR1 PRHDT, CDR2 FYEKMQ (reference sequence). This CDR3 spans 16 amino acids. V shed 4 bases and J shed 0 bases, with 16 bases lying between them. The CDR3 protein is CASSSSYGGPSYEQYF. CDR3 nucleotide sequence: TGTGCCAGCAGCTCTAGCTACGGGGGGCCCTCCTACGAGCAGTACTTC.

CDR3 residues: CASSEGALARQETQYF. CDR3 nucleotide sequence: TGTGCCAGCAGCGAGGGGGCTCTTGCGCGCCAAGAGACCCAGTACTTC. The chain combines TRBV9 with TRBJ2-5; 7 bases fit TRBD1. V trimming: 3 bases; J trimming: 1 base; junction bases outside the gene matches: 9. The CDR3 is 16 residues long. Germline V gene lookup returns CDR1 SGDLS and CDR2 YYNGEE.

The rearrangement joins TRBV30 to TRBJ2-5; perhaps TRBD2 as D (6 bases). The germline CDR1 and CDR2 sequences are GTSNPN and SVGIG (reference sequence). V lost 0 bases, J lost 5 bases, and 10 bases lay in between. CDR3 length equals 13 residues. DNA of the CDR3: TGTGCCTGGAGTGTACAGGAGGGGGAGACCCAGTACTTC. The encoded protein is CAWSVQEGETQYF.

The gene calls are TRBV15 and TRBJ2-1, with D uncertain. The V end lost 0 bases, the J end lost 1 base, and 10 bases lay between the germline ends. This CDR3 spans 16 amino acids. The germline V gene encodes CDR1 LNHNV and CDR2 YYDKDF (reference sequence). The CDR3 DNA sequence: TGTGCCACCAGCAGAGACAGACTGGGGTCCTACAATGAGCAGTTCTTC. Its translation is CATSRDRLGSYNEQFF.

The chain carries TRBV7-2 and TRBJ2-7; 12 nucleotides match TRBD1. Trimming at V came to 2 bases and at J to 5 bases, leaving 4 bases not matched to a gene. Germline CDR1 reads SGHTA; CDR2 reads FQGNSA. This CDR3 comprises 15 residues. CDR3 bases: TGTACCAGCAGCTTATCGGGACAGGGGGCTAACGAGCAGTACTTC. This sequence encodes CTSSLSGQGANEQYF.

The CDR3 protein is CASSSRTSGGADTQYF. CDR3 bases: TGTGCCAGCAGCTCTCGGACTAGCGGGGGGGCAGATACGCAGTATTTT. The chain joins TRBV7-8 to TRBJ2-3; 15 bases line up with TRBD2. The V and J ends lost 4 bases and 4 bases, in that order; junction bases with no gene match: 3. The CDR3 is 16 amino acids. Germline-derived CDR1 and CDR2 are SGHVS and FQNEAQ.

The V call is TRBV6-1, the J call TRBJ2-7; 7 bases are shared with TRBD1. The germline gives CDR1 MNHNS, CDR2 SASEGT. There are 13 residues in the CDR3. V was clipped by 6 bases and J by 3 bases; unmatched bases: 5. CDR3 in DNA: TGTGCCAGCAGAGACAGGGCCGACTACGAGCAGTACTTC. Encoded protein: CASRDRADYEQYF.

This clone was seen once. The V and J genes are TRBV18 and TRBJ2-3; D not resolved. Between the trimmed V and J ends, which lost 0 bases and 3 bases, there was a span of 4 bases. Germline V gene data show CDR1 as KGHSH and CDR2 as LQKENI. There are 13 residues in the CDR3. The CDR3 protein is CASSPPGTDTQYF. The CDR3 DNA sequence: TGTGCCAGCTCACCACCAGGGACAGATACGCAGTATTTT.

The chain joins TRBV2 to TRBJ1-6; D is possibly TRBD1 (5 bases). The CDR3 length is 15 residues. Trimming stripped 0 bases from V and 9 bases from J, with 12 bases between. CDR1 and CDR2 from the germline V gene are SNHLY and FYNNEI. In DNA form, the CDR3 reads TGTGCCAGCAGTGAAGCGCCGGGGGTTGGTTCACCCCTCCACTTT. Translation gives CASSEAPGVGSPLHF.

This sequence joins TRBV6-1 and TRBJ1-5; unclear D gene. CDR1 MNHNS and CDR2 SASEGT come from the germline V gene. V lost 7 bases and J 6 bases, leaving 16 bases between the germline ends. The CDR3 sequence is 14 residues long. CDR3 residues: CASMYEGPGQPQHF. The CDR3 nucleotides read TGTGCCAGCATGTACGAAGGGCCGGGTCAGCCCCAGCATTTT.

In DNA form, the CDR3 reads TGTGCCAGCAGTTTAATCTTGTCAGAACCTCAAGAGACCCAGTACTTC. It yields the protein CASSLILSEPQETQYF. The chain couples TRBV28 to TRBJ2-5; D ambiguous. The CDR3 length is 16 residues. Germline loops: CDR1 MDHEN, CDR2 SYDVKM. V was pared by 2 bases and J by 2 bases, with 15 bases between.